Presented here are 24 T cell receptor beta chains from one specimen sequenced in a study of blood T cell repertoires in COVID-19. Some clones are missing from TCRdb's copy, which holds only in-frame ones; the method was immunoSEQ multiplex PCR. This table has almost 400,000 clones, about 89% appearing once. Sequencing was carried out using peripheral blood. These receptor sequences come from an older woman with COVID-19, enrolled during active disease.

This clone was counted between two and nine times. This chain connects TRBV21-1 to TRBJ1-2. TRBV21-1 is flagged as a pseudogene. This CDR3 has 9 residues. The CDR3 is CASSPRVSF. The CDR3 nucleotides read TGTGCCAGCAGCCCACGCGTCTCCTTC.

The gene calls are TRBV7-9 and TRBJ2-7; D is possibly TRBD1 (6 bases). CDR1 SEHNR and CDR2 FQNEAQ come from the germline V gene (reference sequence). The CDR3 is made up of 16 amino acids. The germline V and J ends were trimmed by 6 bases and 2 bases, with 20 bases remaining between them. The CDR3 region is CASSPPRDKRAYEQYF. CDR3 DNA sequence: TGTGCCAGCAGTCCTCCCCGGGACAAGAGAGCCTACGAGCAGTACTTC.

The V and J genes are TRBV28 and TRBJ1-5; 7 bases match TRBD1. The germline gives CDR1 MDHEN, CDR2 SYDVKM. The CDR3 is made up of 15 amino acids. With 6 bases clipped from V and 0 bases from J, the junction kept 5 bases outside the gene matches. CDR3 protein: CASRSGTASNQPQHF. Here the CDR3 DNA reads TGTGCCAGCAGATCCGGGACAGCTAGCAATCAGCCCCAGCATTTT.

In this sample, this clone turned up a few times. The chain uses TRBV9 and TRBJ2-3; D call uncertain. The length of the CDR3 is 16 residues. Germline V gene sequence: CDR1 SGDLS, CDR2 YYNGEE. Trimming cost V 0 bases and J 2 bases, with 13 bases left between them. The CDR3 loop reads CASSVDPFRNTDTQYF. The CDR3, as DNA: TGTGCCAGCAGCGTAGATCCGTTCAGGAACACAGATACGCAGTATTTT.

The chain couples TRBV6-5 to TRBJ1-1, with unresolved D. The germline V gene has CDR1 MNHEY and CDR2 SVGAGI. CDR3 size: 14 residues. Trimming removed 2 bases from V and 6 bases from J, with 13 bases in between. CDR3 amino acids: CASSYDTGYPEAFF. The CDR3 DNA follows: TGTGCCAGCAGTTACGACACGGGATATCCTGAAGCTTTCTTT.

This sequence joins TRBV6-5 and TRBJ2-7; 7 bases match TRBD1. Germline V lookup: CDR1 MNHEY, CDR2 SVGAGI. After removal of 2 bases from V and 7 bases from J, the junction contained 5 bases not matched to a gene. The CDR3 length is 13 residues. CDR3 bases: TGTGCCAGCAGTTACGTAGGGACAGATGAGCAGTACTTC. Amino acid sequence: CASSYVGTDEQYF.

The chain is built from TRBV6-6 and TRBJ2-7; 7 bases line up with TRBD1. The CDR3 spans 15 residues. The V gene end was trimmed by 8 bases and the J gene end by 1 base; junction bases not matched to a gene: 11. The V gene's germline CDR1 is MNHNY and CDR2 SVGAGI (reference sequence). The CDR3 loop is CASRATSGGSYEQYF. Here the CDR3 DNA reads TGTGCCAGCCGAGCCACATCAGGGGGATCCTACGAGCAGTACTTC.

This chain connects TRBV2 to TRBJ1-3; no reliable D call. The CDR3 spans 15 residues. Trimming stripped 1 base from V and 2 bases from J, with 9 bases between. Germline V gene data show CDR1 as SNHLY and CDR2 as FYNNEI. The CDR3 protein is CASSEGQVAGNTIYF. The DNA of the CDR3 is TGTGCCAGCAGTGAAGGGCAGGTAGCTGGAAACACCATATATTTT.

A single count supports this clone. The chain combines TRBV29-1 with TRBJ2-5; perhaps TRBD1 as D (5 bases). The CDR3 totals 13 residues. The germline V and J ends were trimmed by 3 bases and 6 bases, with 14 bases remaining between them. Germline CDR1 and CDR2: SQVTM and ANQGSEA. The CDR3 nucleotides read TGCAGCGTTGAGGTTTGGGGCCGACAGACCCAGTACTTC. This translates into CSVEVWGRQTQYF.

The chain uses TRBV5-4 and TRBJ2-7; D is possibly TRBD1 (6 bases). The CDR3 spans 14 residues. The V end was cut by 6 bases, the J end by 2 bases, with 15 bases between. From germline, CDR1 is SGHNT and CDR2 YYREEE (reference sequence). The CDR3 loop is CASKTGQGTYEQYF. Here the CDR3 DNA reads TGTGCCAGCAAAACGGGACAAGGAACCTACGAGCAGTACTTC.

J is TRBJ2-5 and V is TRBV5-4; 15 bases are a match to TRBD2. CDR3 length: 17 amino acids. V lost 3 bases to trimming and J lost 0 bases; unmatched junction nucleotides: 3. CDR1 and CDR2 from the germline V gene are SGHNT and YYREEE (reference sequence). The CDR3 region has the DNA TGTGCCAGCAGCTCGGGACTAGCGGGGGGTTACCAAGAGACCCAGTACTTC. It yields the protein CASSSGLAGGYQETQYF. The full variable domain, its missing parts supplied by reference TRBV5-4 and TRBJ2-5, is ETGVTQSPTHLIKTRGQQVTLRCSSQSGHNTVSWYQQALGQGPQFIFQYYREEENGRGNFPPRFSGLQFPNYSSELNVNALELDDSALYLCASSSGLAGGYQETQYFGPGTRLLVL.

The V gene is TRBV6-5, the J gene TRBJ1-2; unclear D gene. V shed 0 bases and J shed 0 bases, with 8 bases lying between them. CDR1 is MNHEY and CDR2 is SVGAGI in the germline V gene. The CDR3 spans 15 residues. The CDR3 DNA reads TGTGCCAGCAGTTACTCAGAGTCCTCTAACTATGGCTACACCTTC. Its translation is CASSYSESSNYGYTF.

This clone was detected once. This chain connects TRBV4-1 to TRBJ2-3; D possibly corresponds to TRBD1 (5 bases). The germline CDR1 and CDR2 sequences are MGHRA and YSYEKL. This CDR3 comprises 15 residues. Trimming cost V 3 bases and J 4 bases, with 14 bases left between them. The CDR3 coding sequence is TGCGCCAGCAGCCATTCTGGTTTAGGGGCAGATACGCAGTATTTT. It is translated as CASSHSGLGADTQYF.

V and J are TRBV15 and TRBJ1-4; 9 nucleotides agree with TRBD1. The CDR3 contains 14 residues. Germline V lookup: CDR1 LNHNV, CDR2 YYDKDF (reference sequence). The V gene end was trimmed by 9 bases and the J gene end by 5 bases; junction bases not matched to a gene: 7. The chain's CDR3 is CATSTGGSNEKLFF. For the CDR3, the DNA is TGTGCCACGTCAACAGGGGGCTCAAATGAAAAACTGTTTTTT.

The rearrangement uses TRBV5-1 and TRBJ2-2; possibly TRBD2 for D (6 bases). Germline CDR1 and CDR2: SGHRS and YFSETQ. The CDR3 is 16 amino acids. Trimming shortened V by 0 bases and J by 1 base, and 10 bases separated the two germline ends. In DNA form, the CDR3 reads TGCGCCAGCAGCTTGGTCGGGACTCTGAACACCGGGGAGCTGTTTTTT. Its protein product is CASSLVGTLNTGELFF.

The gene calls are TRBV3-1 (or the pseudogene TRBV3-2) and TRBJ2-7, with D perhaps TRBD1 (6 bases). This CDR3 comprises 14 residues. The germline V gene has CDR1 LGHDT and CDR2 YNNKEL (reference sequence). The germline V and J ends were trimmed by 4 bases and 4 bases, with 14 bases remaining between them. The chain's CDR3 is CASSPGAGQYEQYF. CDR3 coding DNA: TGTGCCAGCAGCCCTGGGGCCGGACAGTACGAGCAGTACTTC.

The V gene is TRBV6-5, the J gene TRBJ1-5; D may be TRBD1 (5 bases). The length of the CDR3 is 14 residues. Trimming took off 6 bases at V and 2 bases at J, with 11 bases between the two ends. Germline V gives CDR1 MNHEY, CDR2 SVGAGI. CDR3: CASSQGWGNQPQHF. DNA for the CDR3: TGTGCCAGCAGCCAGGGCTGGGGCAATCAGCCCCAGCATTTT.

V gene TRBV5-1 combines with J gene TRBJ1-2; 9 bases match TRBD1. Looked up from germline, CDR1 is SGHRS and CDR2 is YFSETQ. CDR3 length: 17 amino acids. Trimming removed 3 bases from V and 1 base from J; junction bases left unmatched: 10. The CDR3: CASSSGSTGQGNYGYTF. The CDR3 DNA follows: TGCGCCAGCAGCTCCGGCTCCACGGGACAGGGTAACTATGGCTACACCTTC.

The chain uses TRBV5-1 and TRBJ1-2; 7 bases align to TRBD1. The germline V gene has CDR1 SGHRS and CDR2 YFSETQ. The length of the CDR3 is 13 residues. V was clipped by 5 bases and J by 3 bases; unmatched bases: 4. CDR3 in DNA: TGCGCCAGCAGGTCCGGGACAGACTATGGCTACACCTTC. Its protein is CASRSGTDYGYTF.

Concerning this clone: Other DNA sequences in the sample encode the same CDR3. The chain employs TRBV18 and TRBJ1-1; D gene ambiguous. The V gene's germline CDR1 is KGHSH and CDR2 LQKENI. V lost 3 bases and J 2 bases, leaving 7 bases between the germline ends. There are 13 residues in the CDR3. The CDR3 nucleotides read TGTGCCAGCTCACCCGGACTCAACACTGAAGCTTTCTTT. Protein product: CASSPGLNTEAFF. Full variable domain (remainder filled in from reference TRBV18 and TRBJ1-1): NAGVMQNPRHLVRRRGQEARLRCSPMKGHSHVYWYRQLPEEGLKFMVYLQKENIIDESGMPKERFSAEFPKEGPSILRIQQVVRGDSAAYFCASSPGLNTEAFFGQGTRLTVV.

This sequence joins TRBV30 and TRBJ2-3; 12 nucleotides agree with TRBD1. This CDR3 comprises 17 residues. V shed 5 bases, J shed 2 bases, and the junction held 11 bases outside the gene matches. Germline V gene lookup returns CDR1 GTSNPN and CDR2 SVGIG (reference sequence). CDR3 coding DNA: TGTGCCTGGGAGGGGGACAGGGGGCTCCCTGACACAGATACGCAGTATTTT. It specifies CAWEGDRGLPDTDTQYF.

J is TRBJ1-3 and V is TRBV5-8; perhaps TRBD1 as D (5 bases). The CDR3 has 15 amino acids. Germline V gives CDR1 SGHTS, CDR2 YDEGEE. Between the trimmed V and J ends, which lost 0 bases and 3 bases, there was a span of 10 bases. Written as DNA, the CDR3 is TGTGCCAGCAGCTTGGAACCCGGGGGTGGAAACACCATATATTTT. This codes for CASSLEPGGGNTIYF. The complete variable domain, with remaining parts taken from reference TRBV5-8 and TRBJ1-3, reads EAGVTQSPTHLIKTRGQQATLRCSPISGHTSVYWYQQALGLGLQFLLWYDEGEERNRGNFPPRFSGRQFPNYSSELNVNALELEDSALYLCASSLEPGGGNTIYFGEGSWLTVV.

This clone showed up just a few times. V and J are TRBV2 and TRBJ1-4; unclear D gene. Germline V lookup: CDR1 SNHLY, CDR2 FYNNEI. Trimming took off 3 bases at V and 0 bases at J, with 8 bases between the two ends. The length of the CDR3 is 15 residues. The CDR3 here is CASSEGEATNEKLFF. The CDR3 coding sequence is TGTGCCAGCAGTGAGGGCGAAGCAACTAATGAAAAACTGTTTTTT.

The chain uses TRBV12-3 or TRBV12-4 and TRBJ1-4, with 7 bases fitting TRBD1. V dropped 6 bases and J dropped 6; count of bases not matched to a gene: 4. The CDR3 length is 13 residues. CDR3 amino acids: CASRTGWDEKLFF. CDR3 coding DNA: TGTGCCAGCAGGACAGGGTGGGATGAAAAACTGTTTTTT.